These 23 T cell receptor beta chains share one sample of origin, sequenced in a study of technical replicates of blood from a handful of donors. The assay was immunoSEQ multiplex PCR, and TCRdb's table has in-frame clones only and misses some. The sample yields about 83,000 clones, about 96% seen once. The specimen sequenced was T cells isolated from PBMCs. The source is a human donor in good health.

The rearrangement uses TRBV30 and TRBJ2-5; unclear D gene. The CDR3 extends over 16 amino acids. Trimming removed 2 bases at V and 0 bases at J, with 16 bases between. Germline assignment: CDR1 GTSNPN and CDR2 SVGIG (reference sequence). The CDR3 sequence: CAWSIAMAVYQETQYF. DNA for the CDR3: TGTGCCTGGAGTATAGCAATGGCTGTGTACCAAGAGACCCAGTACTTC. Full variable domain (outside the CDR3, taken from reference TRBV30 and TRBJ2-5): SQTIHQWPATLVQPVGSPLSLECTVEGTSNPNLYWYRQAAGRGLQLLFYSVGIGQISSEVPQNLSASRPQDRQFILSSKKLLLSDSGFYLCAWSIAMAVYQETQYFGPGTRLLVL.

Of note for this clone: A read error may account for a junction end that differs from germline. The chain combines TRBV2 with TRBJ2-3, with D maybe TRBD1 (5 bases). The CDR3 contains 16 residues. CDR1 is SNHLY, CDR2 FYNNEI, per germline. The CDR3 nucleotides are TGTACCAGCAGCTCCGGCAGGGCGTCTAGCACAGATACGCAGTATTTT. It specifies CTSSSGRASSTDTQYF.

The genes are TRBV21-1 and TRBJ2-7; TRBD1 reflects the table's D call only, with no check against the DNA. TRBV21-1 is recorded as a pseudogene. CDR3 length: 16 residues. CDR3 sequence: CASSKEATGGFYEQYF. CDR3 DNA sequence: TGTGCCAGCAGCAAAGAGGCGACAGGGGGTTTCTACGAGCAGTACTTC.

The chain uses TRBV9 and TRBJ1-4; no firm D call. Trimming pared 0 bases from V and 10 bases from J, leaving 7 bases between. There are 12 residues in the CDR3. CDR1 is SGDLS and CDR2 is YYNGEE in the germline V gene. This CDR3 reads CASSVGGGKLFF. The CDR3 DNA is TGTGCCAGCAGCGTAGGAGGTGGAAAACTGTTTTTT.

The V and J genes are TRBV11-3 and TRBJ1-1; 7 bases line up with TRBD1. Trimming at V came to 5 bases and at J to 0 bases, leaving 12 bases not matched to a gene. The CDR3 contains 17 residues. Germline CDR1 and CDR2: SGHNT and YENEEA. CDR3 in DNA: TGTGCCAGCAGCGCCTCCACCGGGACAGAGGTGAACACTGAAGCTTTCTTT. Encoded protein: CASSASTGTEVNTEAFF. The variable domain in full, completed from reference TRBV11-3 and TRBJ1-1, reads EAGVVQSPRYKIIEKKQPVAFWCNPISGHNTLYWYLQNLGQGPELLIRYENEEAVDDSQLPKDRFSAERLKGVDSTLKIQPAELGDSAVYLCASSASTGTEVNTEAFFGQGTRLTVV.

This rearrangement joins TRBV29-1 to TRBJ2-7, with TRBD2 identical over 12 bases. Germline V gene data show CDR1 as SQVTM and CDR2 as ANQGSEA. The CDR3 runs 14 residues. The V and J ends lost 7 bases and 5 bases, in that order; junction bases with no gene match: 9. CDR3 in DNA: TGCAGCGGCAAACTAGCGGGAGGTCGTAACGAGCAGTACTTC. Translation gives CSGKLAGGRNEQYF.

V and J are TRBV9 and TRBJ2-6, with 9 bases aligning to TRBD1. After removal of 2 bases from V and 0 bases from J, the junction contained 9 bases not matched to a gene. The CDR3 is 19 residues long. The V gene's germline CDR1 is SGDLS and CDR2 YYNGEE. The CDR3 reads CASSVQPGTGYSGANVLTF. The CDR3 region has the DNA TGTGCCAGCAGCGTCCAGCCCGGGACAGGGTACTCTGGGGCCAACGTCCTGACTTTC.

V is TRBV6-5 and J is TRBJ1-5, with a possible D match to TRBD1 (6 bases). CDR1 is MNHEY and CDR2 is SVGAGI in the germline V gene. CDR3 length: 15 amino acids. Trimming pared 6 bases from V and 0 bases from J, leaving 12 bases between. The CDR3 loop is CASRKQGPSNQPQHF. The CDR3 DNA is TGTGCCAGCAGGAAACAGGGCCCTAGCAATCAGCCCCAGCATTTT.

The gene calls are TRBV19 and TRBJ1-2; D unclear. The CDR3 sequence is 14 residues long. Trimming pared 5 bases from V and 8 bases from J, leaving 18 bases between. Germline V lookup: CDR1 LNHDA, CDR2 SQIVND (reference sequence). CDR3 DNA sequence: TGTGCCAGTAGTCCCGACCGACTCACCGGGGGCTACACCTTC. Protein product: CASSPDRLTGGYTF.

The rearrangement joins TRBV5-1 to TRBJ1-4; 8 nucleotides match TRBD1. CDR1 and CDR2 (germline): SGHRS, YFSETQ. J was trimmed by 8 bases and V by 4 bases; bases with no gene match: 10. The CDR3 has 15 amino acids. Written as DNA, the CDR3 is TGCGCCAGCAGCGTGAGCCGGGACAGGCGGGAAAAACTGTTTTTT. Translated: CASSVSRDRREKLFF.

The genes are TRBV9 and TRBJ2-5, with 8 nucleotides matching TRBD1. Looked up from germline, CDR1 is SGDLS and CDR2 is YYNGEE. The CDR3 sequence is 15 residues long. Unmatched junction bases numbered 6, after V lost 0 bases and J lost 5 bases. CDR3 coding DNA: TGTGCCAGCAGCGTAGGGGCAGGGGGCCGCGAGACCCAGTACTTC. Translation gives CASSVGAGGRETQYF.

This rearrangement joins TRBV7-3 to TRBJ1-4, with 8 bases lining up with TRBD1. V shed 5 bases, J shed 5 bases, and the junction held 7 bases outside the gene matches. CDR1 SGHTA and CDR2 FQGTGA come from the germline V gene. This CDR3 is 15 amino acids long. CDR3: CASSATGGENEKLFF. The CDR3 DNA reads as TGTGCCAGCAGCGCAACAGGGGGGGAGAATGAAAAACTGTTTTTT.

The V call is TRBV10-1, the J call TRBJ1-1; 8 positions agree with TRBD1. CDR3 length: 14 amino acids. The V and J ends lost 6 bases and 3 bases, in that order; junction bases with no gene match: 6. Germline V CDR1 and CDR2: WNHNN, SYGVQD (reference sequence). The CDR3 nucleotides are TGCGCCAGCAGCAGACAGGGGTCAGACACTGAAGCTTTCTTT. Its translation is CASSRQGSDTEAFF.

The rearrangement uses TRBV9 and TRBJ2-1; D is uncertain. Germline values: CDR1 SGDLS, CDR2 YYNGEE. V was pared by 0 bases and J by 7 bases, with 11 bases between. The CDR3 is 14 residues long. The CDR3 DNA reads as TGTGCCAGCAGCGTAGGATCGGGTTGGAATGAGCAGTTCTTC. Its translation is CASSVGSGWNEQFF.

The chain couples TRBV4-1 to TRBJ2-5; a weak D match, TRBD2 (6 bases). Trimming removed 0 bases from V and 4 bases from J, with 12 bases in between. The CDR3 loop spans 15 amino acids. The germline V gene has CDR1 MGHRA and CDR2 YSYEKL. As DNA, the CDR3 is TGCGCCAGCAGCCAAGATGACGGGAGTGGAGAGACCCAGTACTTC. Translation: CASSQDDGSGETQYF.

The rearrangement links TRBV7-6 to TRBJ2-1; the match to TRBD1 covers 8 bases. CDR1 is SGHVS, CDR2 FNYEAQ, per germline. Unmatched junction bases numbered 11, after V lost 5 bases and J lost 8 bases. The CDR3 has 15 amino acids. CDR3 sequence: CASSGQGASSHEQFF. The CDR3 nucleotides read TGTGCCAGCAGCGGGCAGGGGGCGAGTAGTCATGAGCAGTTCTTC. Based on the CDR3 plus reference TRBV7-6 and TRBJ2-1, the full variable domain is GAGVSQSPRYKVTKRGQDVALRCDPISGHVSLYWYRQALGQGPEFLTYFNYEAQQDKSGLPNDRFSAERPEGSISTLTIQRTEQRDSAMYRCASSGQGASSHEQFFGPGTRLTVL.

V and J are TRBV5-6 and TRBJ1-2, with 7 bases lining up with TRBD1. V shed 2 bases and J 5 bases; nucleotides not matched to a gene: 9. CDR1 and CDR2 (germline): SGHDT, YYEEEE. The CDR3 length is 15 residues. In DNA form, the CDR3 reads TGTGCCAGCAGCTTAACAGGGGAGTTTTCTTATGGCTACACCTTC. This gives the protein CASSLTGEFSYGYTF.

This clone has a single count. The chain employs TRBV29-1 and TRBJ1-3; D unclear. Trimming shortened V by 4 bases and J by 2 bases, and 12 bases separated the two germline ends. Germline-derived CDR1 and CDR2 are SQVTM and ANQGSEA. The CDR3 consists of 14 residues. The CDR3 region has the DNA TGCAGCGTTGCGGCCCAGGAGGCTGGAAACACCATATATTTT. This encodes CSVAAQEAGNTIYF.

The rearrangement links TRBV7-9 to TRBJ2-3; TRBD2 agrees at 7 bases. The junction had 2 bases not matched to a gene; V was cut back by 1 base and J by 1 base. The CDR3 is 15 residues long. From germline, CDR1 is SEHNR and CDR2 FQNEAQ (reference sequence). The CDR3 here is CASSLGLAGTDTQYF. The CDR3 DNA reads TGTGCCAGCAGCTTAGGGCTAGCGGGCACAGATACGCAGTATTTT.

The V and J genes are TRBV5-4 and TRBJ2-2, with D perhaps TRBD1 (5 bases). The CDR3 totals 14 residues. V was clipped by 1 base and J by 7 bases, with 11 bases between them. CDR1 is SGHNT and CDR2 is YYREEE in the germline V gene (reference sequence). The chain's CDR3 is CASSLKGSDGELFF. For the CDR3, the DNA is TGTGCCAGCAGCTTGAAGGGGTCGGACGGGGAGCTGTTTTTT.

The CDR3, as DNA: TGTGCCAGCAGCCAAGAAAGCGCACGTCAAGAGACCCAGTACTTC. Protein: CASSQESARQETQYF. V is TRBV4-2 and J is TRBJ2-5; unclear D gene. The ends were cut back, 0 bases at V and 2 bases at J, with 10 bases in the middle. This CDR3 has 15 amino acids. Germline-derived CDR1 and CDR2 are LGHNA and YNFKEQ.

This chain links TRBV27 with TRBJ2-7; D is ambiguous. The germline gives CDR1 MNHEY, CDR2 SMNVEV (reference sequence). The ends were cut back, 5 bases at V and 2 bases at J, with 10 bases in the middle. The CDR3 has 13 amino acids. The CDR3 region is CASSREVAYEQYF. The CDR3 DNA follows: TGTGCCAGCAGTCGAGAAGTTGCCTACGAGCAGTACTTC.

The DNA of the CDR3 is TGTGCTAGTGGTGCGGGAAGACAAGAGACCCAGTACTTC. This encodes CASGAGRQETQYF. The chain employs TRBV12-5 and TRBJ2-5, with D perhaps matching TRBD2 (6 bases). Between the trimmed V and J ends, which lost 5 bases and 2 bases, there was a span of 9 bases. CDR1 is LGHNT and CDR2 is FRNRAP in the germline V gene. The CDR3 is 13 residues long.